This T cell receptor (beta chain) was sequenced in a study of blood T cell repertoires in COVID-19. Across the study: Samples of COVID-19 (acute and convalescent) were obtained from the United States, Italy and Spain.

Generated by immunoSEQ multiplex PCR, the TCRdb table keeps only in-frame clones and is missing some. The repertoire holds roughly 41,000 clones, under 85% seen once, with around 45% in the top ten. The CDR3 contains 16 residues. Germline V gene data show CDR1 as MGHRA and CDR2 as YSYEKL. With 1 base removed from V and 7 bases from J, the gap between germline ends came to 17 bases. V gene TRBV4-1 combines with J gene TRBJ2-1; maybe TRBD2 (6 bases). The sample comprised peripheral blood. The sequence was collected from a woman older than 75 with acute or convalescent COVID-19. CDR3: CASSQGGDLRINEQFF. The CDR3 nucleotides are TGCGCCAGCAGCCAAGGGGGGGACCTAAGAATTAATGAGCAGTTCTTC.